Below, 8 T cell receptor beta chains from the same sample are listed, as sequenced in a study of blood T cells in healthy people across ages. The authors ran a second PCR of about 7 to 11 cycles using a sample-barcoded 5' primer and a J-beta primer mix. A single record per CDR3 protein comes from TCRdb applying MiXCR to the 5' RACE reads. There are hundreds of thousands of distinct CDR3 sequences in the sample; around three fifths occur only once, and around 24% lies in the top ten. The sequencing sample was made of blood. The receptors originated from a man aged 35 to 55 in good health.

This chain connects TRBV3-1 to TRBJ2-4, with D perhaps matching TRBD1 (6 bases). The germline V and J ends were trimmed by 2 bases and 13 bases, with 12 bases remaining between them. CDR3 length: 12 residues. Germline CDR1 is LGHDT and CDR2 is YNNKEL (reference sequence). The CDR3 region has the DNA TGTGCCAGCAGCCAAAGACTGGGACAACAGTACTTC. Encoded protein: CASSQRLGQQYF.

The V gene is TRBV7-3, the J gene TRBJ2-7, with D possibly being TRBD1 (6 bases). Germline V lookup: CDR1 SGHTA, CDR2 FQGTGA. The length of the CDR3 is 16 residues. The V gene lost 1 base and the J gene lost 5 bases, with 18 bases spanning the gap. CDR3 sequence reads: CASSLNGGEGGHEQYF. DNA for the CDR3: TGTGCCAGCAGCTTAAATGGGGGCGAGGGTGGTCACGAGCAGTACTTC.

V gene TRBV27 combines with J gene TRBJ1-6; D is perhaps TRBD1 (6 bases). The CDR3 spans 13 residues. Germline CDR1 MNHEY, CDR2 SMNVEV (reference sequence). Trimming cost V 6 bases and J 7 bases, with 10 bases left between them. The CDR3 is CASRRGNNSPLHF. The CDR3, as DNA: TGTGCCAGCAGAAGGGGGAACAATTCACCCCTCCACTTT.

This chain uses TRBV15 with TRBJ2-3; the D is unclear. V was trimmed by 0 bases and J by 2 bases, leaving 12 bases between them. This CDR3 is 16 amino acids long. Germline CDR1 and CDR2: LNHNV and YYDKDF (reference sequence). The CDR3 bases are TGTGCCACCAGCAGAGAGGTCCTGGTGAACACAGATACGCAGTATTTT. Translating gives CATSREVLVNTDTQYF. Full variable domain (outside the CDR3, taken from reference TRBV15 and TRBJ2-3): DAMVIQNPRYQVTQFGKPVTLSCSQTLNHNVMYWYQQKSSQAPKLLFHYYDKDFNNEADTPDNFQSRRPNTSFCFLDIRSPGLGDTAMYLCATSREVLVNTDTQYFGPGTRLTVL.

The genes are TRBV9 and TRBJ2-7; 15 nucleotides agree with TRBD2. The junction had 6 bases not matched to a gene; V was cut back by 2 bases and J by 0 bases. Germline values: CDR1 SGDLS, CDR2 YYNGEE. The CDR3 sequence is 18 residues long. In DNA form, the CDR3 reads TGTGCCAGCAGCGTTGGGACTAGCGGGGGGCGAAGCTCCTACGAGCAGTACTTC. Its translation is CASSVGTSGGRSSYEQYF.

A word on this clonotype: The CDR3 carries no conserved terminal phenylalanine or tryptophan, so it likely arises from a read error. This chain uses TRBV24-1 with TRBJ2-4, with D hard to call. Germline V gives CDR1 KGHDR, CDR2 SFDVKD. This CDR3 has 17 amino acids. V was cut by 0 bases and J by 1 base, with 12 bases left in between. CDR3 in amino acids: CATSDLLVGEAKNIQYS. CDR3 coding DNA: TGTGCCACCAGTGATTTGCTTGTAGGAGAGGCCAAAAACATTCAGTACTCC.

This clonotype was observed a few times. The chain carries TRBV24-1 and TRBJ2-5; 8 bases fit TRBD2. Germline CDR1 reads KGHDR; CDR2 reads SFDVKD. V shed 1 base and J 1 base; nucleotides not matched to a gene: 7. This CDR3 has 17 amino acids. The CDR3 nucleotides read TGTGCCACCAGTGATTTCGGACGGGAGGGGTTCCAAGAGACCCAGTACTTC. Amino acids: CATSDFGREGFQETQYF.

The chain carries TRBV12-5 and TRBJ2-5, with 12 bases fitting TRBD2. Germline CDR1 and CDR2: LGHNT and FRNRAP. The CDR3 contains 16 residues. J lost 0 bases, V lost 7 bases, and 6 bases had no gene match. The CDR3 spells CASAPGLAGHQETQYF. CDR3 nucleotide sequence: TGTGCTAGTGCCCCTGGACTAGCGGGACACCAAGAGACCCAGTACTTC.